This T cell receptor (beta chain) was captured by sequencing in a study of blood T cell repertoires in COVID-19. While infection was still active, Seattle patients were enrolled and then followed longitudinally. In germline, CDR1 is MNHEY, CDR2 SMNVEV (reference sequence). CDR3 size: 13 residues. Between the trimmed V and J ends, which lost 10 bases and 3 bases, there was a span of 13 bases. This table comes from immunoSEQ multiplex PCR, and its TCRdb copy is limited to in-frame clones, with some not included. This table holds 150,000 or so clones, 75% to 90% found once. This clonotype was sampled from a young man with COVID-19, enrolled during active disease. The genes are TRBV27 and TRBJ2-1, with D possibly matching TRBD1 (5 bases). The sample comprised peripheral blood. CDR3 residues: CATGLDNYNEQFF. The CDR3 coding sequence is TGTGCCACAGGGTTAGACAACTACAATGAGCAGTTCTTC.